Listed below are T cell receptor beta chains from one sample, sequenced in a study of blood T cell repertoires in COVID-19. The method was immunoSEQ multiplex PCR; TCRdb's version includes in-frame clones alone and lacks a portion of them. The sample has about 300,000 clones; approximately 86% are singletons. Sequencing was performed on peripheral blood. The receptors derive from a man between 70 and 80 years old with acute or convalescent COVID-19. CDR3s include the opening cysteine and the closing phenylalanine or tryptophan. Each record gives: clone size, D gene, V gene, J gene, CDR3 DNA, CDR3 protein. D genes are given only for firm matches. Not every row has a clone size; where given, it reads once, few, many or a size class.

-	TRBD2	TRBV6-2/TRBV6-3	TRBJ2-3	TGTGCCAGCAGCCGAAGGACTAGCGTGGGCACAGATACGCAGTATTTT	CASSRRTSVGTDTQYF
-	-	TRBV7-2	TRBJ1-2	TGTGCCAGCAGCTTATACAGGGTAGACGGCTACACCTTC	CASSLYRVDGYTF
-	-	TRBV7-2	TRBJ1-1	TGTGCCAGCAGCTCCGTAACAGGGCCCGACACTGAAGCTTTCTTT	CASSSVTGPDTEAFF
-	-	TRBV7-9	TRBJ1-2	TGTGCCAGCAGCTTCGGAGGAGAAGCTAACTATGGCTACACCTTC	CASSFGGEANYGYTF
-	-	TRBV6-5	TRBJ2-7	TGTGCCAGCAGTTTTCTGGCGGGTGCCTACGAGCAGTACTTC	CASSFLAGAYEQYF
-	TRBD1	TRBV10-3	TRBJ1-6	TGTGCCACTCAGGAGGATCCAGGGGGCAGGTCACCCCTCCACTTT	CATQEDPGGRSPLHF
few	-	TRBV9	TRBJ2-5	TGTGCCAGCAGCGTAACGGGACAAGAGACCCAGTACTTC	CASSVTGQETQYF
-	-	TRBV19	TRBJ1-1	TGTGCCGCGGGATGGGGAAGGACTGAAGCTTTCTTT	CAAGWGRTEAFF
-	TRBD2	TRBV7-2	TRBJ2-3	TGTGCCAGCAGCTTTTGGTCGTCGGGACTAGCGGAAACAGATACGCAGTATTTT	CASSFWSSGLAETDTQYF
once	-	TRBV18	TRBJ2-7	TGTGCCAGCTCACTAAGAACAGGGCGCATTGGCGAGCAGTACTTC	CASSLRTGRIGEQYF
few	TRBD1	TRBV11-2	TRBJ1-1	TGTGCCAGCAGCTCCGACAGGGGATTAACTTTCTTT	CASSSDRGLTFF
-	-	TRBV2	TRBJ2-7	TGTGCCAGCATGAGGGAGTACGAGCAGTACTTC	CASMREYEQYF
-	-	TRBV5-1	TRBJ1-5	TGCGCCAGCAGCTTGGCGACAGATCAGCCCCAGCATTTT	CASSLATDQPQHF
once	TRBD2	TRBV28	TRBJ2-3	TGTGCCAGCAGTTTCGGAACTAGCGGGGTGGTCGACACAGATACGCAGTATTTT	CASSFGTSGVVDTDTQYF
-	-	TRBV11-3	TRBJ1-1	TGTGCCAGCAGCTTAGTGTCGGACAGCGAAGCTTTCTTT	CASSLVSDSEAFF
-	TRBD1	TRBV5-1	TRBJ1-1	TGCGCCAGCAGCCCGGGACAGGTGAACACTGAAGCTTTCTTT	CASSPGQVNTEAFF
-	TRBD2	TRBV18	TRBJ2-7	TGTGCCAGCTCACCCGTAGCGGGGGCGTCCTACGAGCAGTACTTC	CASSPVAGASYEQYF
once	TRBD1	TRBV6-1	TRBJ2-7	TGTGCCAGCAGGGAGACAGGGGAGAAGCAGTACTTC	CASRETGEKQYF
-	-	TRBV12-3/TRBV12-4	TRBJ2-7	TGTGCCAGCAGTTCCTTCCTCTTCGAGCAGTACTTC	CASSSFLFEQYF
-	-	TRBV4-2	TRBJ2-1	TGTGCCAGCAGCCCCCCAGGCGCTAGCTATGAGCAGTTCTTC	CASSPPGASYEQFF
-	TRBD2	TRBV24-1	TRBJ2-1	TGTGCCACCAGTGATCCTAGCGGGAGCTCCTACAATGAGCAGTTCTTC	CATSDPSGSSYNEQFF
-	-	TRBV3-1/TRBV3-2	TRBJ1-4	TGTGCCAGCAGCCAAGATCGGACAGACGATAATGAAAAACTGTTTTTT	CASSQDRTDDNEKLFF
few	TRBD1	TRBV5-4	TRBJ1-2	TGTGCCAGCAGCTTGGCAGGGGGCTATGGCTACACCTTC	CASSLAGGYGYTF
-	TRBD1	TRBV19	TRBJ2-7	TGTGCCAGTAGTAGAAGCACAGGGGGCTCCTACGAGCAGTACTTC	CASSRSTGGSYEQYF
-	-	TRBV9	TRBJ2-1	TGTGCCAGCAGCGTAGGCGTACTCGACTACAATGAGCAGTTCTTC	CASSVGVLDYNEQFF
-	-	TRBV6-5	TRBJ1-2	TGTGCCAGCTACGACGGGGACACGGATGGCTACACCTTC	CASYDGDTDGYTF
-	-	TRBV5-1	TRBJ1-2	TGCGCCAGCAGCCCCGGACTGGTTAACTATGGCTACACCTTC	CASSPGLVNYGYTF
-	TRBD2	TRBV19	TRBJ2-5	TGTGCCAGTAGTAGGACTAGCGGGGGCAGGTACCAAGAGACCCAGTACTTC	CASSRTSGGRYQETQYF
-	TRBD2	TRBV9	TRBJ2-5	TGTGCCAGCAGCGTAGCGGGGGGGGAGACCCAGTACTTC	CASSVAGGETQYF